This TCR beta chain derives from a study of shared clonotypes between healthy human individuals (dated by TCRdb to the early 2020s). Regarding the complete study: Three men and two women, aged 18 to 49 years, made up the cohort. Libraries were prepared and TCR repertoires were sequenced by different laboratories using diverse techniques, in order to increase sequencing depth and limit assay-specific biases. Per donor, leukapheresis produced somewhere between about 0.94 and 8.9 billion PBMCs. The study deeply sequenced blood TCR repertoires of several healthy adults to estimate repertoire size and the extent of clonotype sharing between individuals. For each donor, CD4 naive and CD4 memory were each given three plates, CD8 naive was given two plates, and CD8 memory was given one plate. Overall results and qualifications from the work: Larger estimated clonotype richness was generally found for naive subsets than for memory subsets. Sampling was restricted to blood, and TCR repertoires in tissues likely differ from the TCR repertoires found in blood. About 5% of naive CD4, 3.5% of naive CD8, roughly 2.5% of memory CD4, and about 0.4% of memory CD8 clonotypes were shared across a few donors. Clonotypes shared by all four sorted-subset donors showed higher generation probabilities than non-shared clonotypes. Based on pairwise subsampling, the degree of clonotype sharing among donors was expected to be affected by sequencing depth. Because the study included only a small number of donors, the genetic and exposure-history diversity represented was limited. Even with the large sequencing depth, rarefaction of the sorted-subset datasets indicated that sequencing was incomplete.

The donors were healthy, HIV-negative adults with no recently reported acute infections or vaccinations. All donors were Caucasian adults living in Nashville, Tennessee, USA. Magnetic negative selection was used to enrich CD4+ T cells, after which naive cells were positively selected on CD45RA and the negative fraction became the memory subset. Blood was obtained by leukapheresis, after which PBMCs were separated by Ficoll-Histopaque density gradient centrifugation and cryopreserved in liquid nitrogen vapor phase. Analytical flow cytometry was used to check the purity and quantity of each magnetically sorted T cell population. Genomic DNA was isolated from each sorted fraction and quantified by UV absorbance on a Nanodrop 2000c. TCR CDR3 regions were amplified from genomic DNA by multiplex PCR using the deep immunoSEQ assay. Genomic DNA extracted from each cell subset was distributed evenly over all wells of several immunoSEQ 96-well plates, and each plate served as one replicate. For sorted subsets, approximately 0.2 ug of genomic DNA, equivalent to tens of thousands of T cell genomes, went into each replicate PCR. The purified libraries were quantified using a Qubit 3.0 fluorometer, sized with a Bioanalyzer 2100, and then quantified again using the KAPA Library Quantification kit. Each immunoSEQ 96-well plate was sequenced on its own single-read 150-cycle Illumina NextSeq 550 flow cell. Concerning the study's data processing: Because the immunoSEQ output held only junctional sequences and lacked quality scores, the filtering could not match the filtering applied to full-length reads. Sequences were annotated with PyIR, a Python wrapper for IgBLAST v1.9, using IMGT germline references to assign V/J genes and CDR3. Any read was removed if the V/J assignment was weak (E-value above 1e-6), the CDR3 was missing, or the read contained stop codons, out-of-frame junctions, or ambiguous translated residues. V3J clonotypes were defined as sequences sharing the same inferred V gene, J gene, and CDR3 amino acid sequence. Percentage overlap between repertoires was computed as shared unique clonotypes divided by the size of the smaller repertoire. Repertoire richness was assessed with RTK rarefaction, the Chao1 estimator, and Recon v2.1 estimates of unobserved clonotypes. Generation probabilities for all TCRbeta clonotypes obtained by the gDNA method from a few donors were computed using OLGA. In its TCRdb copy, this immuneACCESS table keeps in-frame sequences only and misses some clones. Where compared with another copy, unresolved V genes explain less than half of these, and the others have no known cause. V, J and clone size were drawn from that table, and D and trimming were deduced from the DNA. This sample comprises about 1.1 million clones, 70% to 85% of them detected only once. The ten largest clones represent roughly 0.82% of the sample.

At the junction V is shortened by 3 bases and J by 5 bases; bases outside the gene matches: 10. Per the germline V gene, SGHTA is the CDR1 and FQGNSA is the CDR2. The CDR3 covers 16 residues, taking in both the cysteine and the phenylalanine. Here the CDR3 DNA is all that survives: 48 bases in frame from base 1. This clone was seen a handful of times. Which antigen it targets is not known. The input lacks base qualities; no much larger clone sits a single base away. The chain is encoded by TRBV7-2 joined to TRBJ2-5, with 9 bases in between that match TRBD1. The sequencing sample was made of memory CD4+ T cells from PBMCs. The cell subset or site label corresponds to: CD45RA-negative fraction. This clonotype originated in a man aged 18 to 30 in good health. Some clones in this sample may be carry-over from other donors' samples. CDR3 loop: CASSFTRTGARETQYF. The nucleotide sequence is given as TGTGCCAGCAGCTTCACTCGGACAGGGGCGCGGGAGACCCAGTACTTC.